This T cell receptor beta chain was sequenced for a study of cytomegalovirus exposure and HLA in healthy donors. These donors were members of the roughly 120-subject validation cohort, a group separate from the approximately 700-subject first cohort. V lost 2 bases to trimming and J lost 7 bases; unmatched junction nucleotides: 10. Germline assignment: CDR1 MNHNS and CDR2 SASEGT. The CDR3 has 18 residues. Generated by immunoSEQ multiplex PCR, the TCRdb table keeps only in-frame clones and is missing some. The table records about 74,000 clones, roughly 94% of them present only once. Sequenced material: PBMCs. The rearrangement links TRBV6-1 to TRBJ2-1; 14 bases map to TRBD2. The clonotype was recovered from a woman under 30 in good health and CMV-seropositive. For the CDR3, the DNA is TGTGCCAGCAGTGAAAGGATAATGGGACTAGCGGGAGTGAATGAGCAGTTCTTC. Its translation is CASSERIMGLAGVNEQFF.